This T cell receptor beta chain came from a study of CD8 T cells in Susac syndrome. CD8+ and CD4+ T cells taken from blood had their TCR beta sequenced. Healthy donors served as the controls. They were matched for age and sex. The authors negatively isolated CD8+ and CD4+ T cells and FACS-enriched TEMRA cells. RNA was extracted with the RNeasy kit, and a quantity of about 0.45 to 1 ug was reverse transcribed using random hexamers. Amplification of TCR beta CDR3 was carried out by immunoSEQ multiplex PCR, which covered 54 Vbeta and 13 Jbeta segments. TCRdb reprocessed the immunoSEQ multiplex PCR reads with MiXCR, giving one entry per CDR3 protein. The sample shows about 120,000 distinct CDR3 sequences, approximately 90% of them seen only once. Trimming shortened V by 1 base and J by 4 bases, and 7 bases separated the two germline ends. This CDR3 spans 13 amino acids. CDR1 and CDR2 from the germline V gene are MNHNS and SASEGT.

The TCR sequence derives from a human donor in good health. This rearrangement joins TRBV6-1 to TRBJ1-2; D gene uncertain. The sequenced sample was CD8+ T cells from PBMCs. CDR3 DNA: TGTGCCAGCAGTGAAGGGCAGTTCTATGGCTACACCTTC. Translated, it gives CASSEGQFYGYTF.